This TCR beta chain was sequenced during a study of CD8 T cells in Susac syndrome. Controls matched for age and sex were healthy donors. Looked up from germline, CDR1 is SGHTA and CDR2 is FQGNSA. This CDR3 spans 14 amino acids. The trim removed 6 bases at V and 9 bases at J, leaving 6 bases unmatched. With random hexamers, about 0.5 to 1 ug RNA was reverse transcribed. Amplification of TCR beta CDR3 used immunoSEQ multiplex PCR across 54 Vbeta and 13 Jbeta. TCRdb re-analysed the immunoSEQ multiplex PCR reads in MiXCR, keeping a single row per CDR3 protein. The table records roughly 200,000 distinct CDR3 sequences, under 95% of them present only once.

The chain joins TRBV7-2 to TRBJ1-6; 9 bases are shared with TRBD1. This receptor was identified in a human donor in good health. The sequenced material came from CD4+ T cells from PBMCs. The CDR3 DNA is TGTGCCAGCAGGTACACAGGGGGCAGTTCACCCCTCCACTTT. Translated, it gives CASRYTGGSSPLHF.